The text below deals with one T cell receptor (beta chain). Its specificity is unknown. The CDR3 has 15 residues. V trimming: 1 base; J trimming: 6 bases; junction bases outside the gene matches: 9. The V gene's germline CDR1 is LNHDA and CDR2 SQIVND (reference sequence). The sample is drawn from a study of cytomegalovirus exposure and HLA in healthy donors. General observations from the study: There were some public TCRs occurring in many donors, but most TCR sequences were rare. Across donors, presence/absence analyses took sequencing depth to be roughly uniform.

PCR was performed using 60 Vbeta and 13 Jbeta primers. Clones were read by immunoSEQ multiplex PCR, and TCRdb kept only the in-frame ones, dropping some. The sample lists about 150,000 clones; around 57% were seen once. The receptor was isolated from a male donor in good health and CMV-seronegative. The chain joins TRBV19 to TRBJ2-7; 7 bases line up with TRBD1. Sequencing used PBMCs. CDR3 coding DNA: TGTGCCAGTAGTATAGGAAACAGGGGAGTCGGCGAGCAGTACTTC. It codes for CASSIGNRGVGEQYF.